The next 15 T cell receptor beta chains were all read from a single sample in a study of cytomegalovirus exposure and HLA in healthy donors. Primers included in the PCR were 60 Vbeta and 13 Jbeta primers. The data were produced by immunoSEQ multiplex PCR, yet TCRdb's version contains in-frame clones alone and is incomplete. The sample carries 150,000 to 200,000 clones, 71% recorded once. Sequenced input: PBMCs. These receptors all come from a girl under 18 in good health and CMV-seronegative.

The chain uses TRBV15 and TRBJ1-2, with TRBD1 identical over 10 bases. CDR3 length: 15 amino acids. Unmatched junction bases numbered 5, after V lost 4 bases and J lost 3 bases. CDR1 and CDR2 from the germline V gene are LNHNV and YYDKDF (reference sequence). CDR3 sequence (DNA): TGTGCCACCAGCACTTTGACAGGGGGCTACTATGGCTACACCTTC. It codes for CATSTLTGGYYGYTF. The whole variable domain, filled in from reference TRBV15 and TRBJ1-2, reads DAMVIQNPRYQVTQFGKPVTLSCSQTLNHNVMYWYQQKSSQAPKLLFHYYDKDFNNEADTPDNFQSRRPNTSFCFLDIRSPGLGDTAMYLCATSTLTGGYYGYTFGSGTRLTVV.

The chain couples TRBV7-3 to TRBJ1-1; no clear D. The CDR3 has 13 amino acids. Germline V gene sequence: CDR1 SGHTA, CDR2 FQGTGA. V was trimmed by 1 base and J by 4 bases, leaving 7 bases between them. The CDR3 sequence: CASSLRPSTEAFF. Here the CDR3 DNA reads TGTGCCAGCAGCTTAAGGCCCTCCACTGAAGCTTTCTTT.

This chain connects TRBV7-9 to TRBJ2-3; 11 nucleotides line up with TRBD1. Germline loops: CDR1 SEHNR, CDR2 FQNEAQ (reference sequence). The CDR3 has 15 residues. Trimming at V came to 4 bases and at J to 3 bases, leaving 3 bases not matched to a gene. The CDR3 region is CASSSGDRGTDTQYF. In nucleotides, the CDR3 is TGTGCCAGCAGCTCCGGGGACAGGGGGACAGATACGCAGTATTTT.

The chain recombines TRBV5-3 with TRBJ2-7, with TRBD1 matching 8 bases. TRBV5-3 is placed among ORFs of uncertain function. The CDR3 covers 15 residues. J gave up 2 bases and V 5 bases, and 9 bases lay outside the gene matches. CDR3 amino acids: CARSPRGRGAYEQYF. For the CDR3, the DNA is TGTGCCAGAAGTCCCAGGGGGCGCGGGGCCTACGAGCAGTACTTC.

The chain employs TRBV18 and TRBJ2-1; no firm D call. Germline CDR1 is KGHSH and CDR2 is LQKENI. The CDR3 loop spans 12 amino acids. V was shortened by 1 base and J by 9 bases, with 7 bases between the two germline ends. CDR3 sequence reads: CASSPQAAEQFF. CDR3 bases: TGTGCCAGCTCACCACAGGCGGCTGAGCAGTTCTTC.

The chain combines TRBV9 with TRBJ1-3; 9 nucleotides agree with TRBD1. Germline values: CDR1 SGDLS, CDR2 YYNGEE. With 4 bases clipped from V and 8 bases from J, the junction kept 10 bases outside the gene matches. This CDR3 is 15 amino acids long. The CDR3 DNA is TGTGCCAGCAGCCAAACAGGGGGCGCCGGAGACACCATATATTTT. Protein: CASSQTGGAGDTIYF.

This clone was seen more than once but under ten times. CDR3 nucleotide sequence: TGTGCCAGCAGGGTCCTTGGGGGCGCGACTAATGAAAAACTGTTTTTT. This encodes CASRVLGGATNEKLFF. This chain connects TRBV2 to TRBJ1-4, with a possible D match to TRBD1 (6 bases). Trimming shortened V by 6 bases and J by 2 bases, and 16 bases separated the two germline ends. The germline gives CDR1 SNHLY, CDR2 FYNNEI. The CDR3 consists of 16 residues.

The V gene is TRBV5-1, the J gene TRBJ2-1; weak D call: TRBD1 (5 bases). V gave up 3 bases and J gave up 6 bases, with 10 bases separating them. The CDR3 loop spans 13 amino acids. CDR1 is SGHRS and CDR2 is YFSETQ in the germline V gene. CDR3 DNA: TGCGCCAGCAGCTCCATAGGGGCCAATGAGCAGTTCTTC. Amino acids: CASSSIGANEQFF.

The sample holds a few counts of this clone. Other DNA variants within this sample encode the same CDR3. The gene calls are TRBV19 and TRBJ1-1; TRBD1 matches 7 bases. The germline V gene encodes CDR1 LNHDA and CDR2 SQIVND (reference sequence). The trim removed 4 bases at V and 1 base at J, leaving 6 bases unmatched. CDR3 size: 15 residues. DNA for the CDR3: TGTGCCAGTAGTACACCGGGACAGAAGAACACTGAAGCTTTCTTT. Translating gives CASSTPGQKNTEAFF. Supplemented by reference TRBV19 and TRBJ1-1, the full variable domain reads DGGITQSPKYLFRKEGQNVTLSCEQNLNHDAMYWYRQDPGQGLRLIYYSQIVNDFQKGDIAEGYSVSREKKESFPLTVTSAQKNPTAFYLCASSTPGQKNTEAFFGQGTRLTVV.

V gene TRBV29-1 combines with J gene TRBJ1-5; a weak D match, TRBD1 (6 bases). The CDR3 is 13 amino acids. Per the germline V gene, CDR1 is SQVTM and CDR2 is ANQGSEA. With 7 bases removed from V and 3 bases from J, the gap between germline ends came to 13 bases. The DNA of the CDR3 is TGCAGCGCTTCACAGGGCCCCAATCAGCCCCAGCATTTT. Translation gives CSASQGPNQPQHF.

This clone occurred a few times. The V and J genes are TRBV6-1 and TRBJ1-5; weak D call: TRBD1 (5 bases). The CDR3 consists of 15 residues. Germline CDR1 and CDR2: MNHNS and SASEGT. V was cut by 3 bases and J by 5 bases, with 14 bases left in between. CDR3 DNA: TGTGCCAGCAGTGAGGTTATGGTAGGGGATCAGCCCCAGCATTTT. It codes for CASSEVMVGDQPQHF.

V gene TRBV21-1 combines with J gene TRBJ2-7; TRBD2 is taken as the D call from the table, unchecked against the DNA. TRBV21-1 is given as a pseudogene. This CDR3 has 17 amino acids. CDR3 in amino acids: CASSKSIDGSWGYEQYF. CDR3 nucleotides: TGTGCCAGCAGCAAATCGATTGACGGGAGTTGGGGCTACGAGCAGTACTTC.

The chain carries TRBV6-1 and TRBJ2-7, with a weak D call TRBD2 (5 bases). This CDR3 comprises 14 residues. With 5 bases removed from V and 1 base from J, the gap between germline ends came to 12 bases. The germline V gene encodes CDR1 MNHNS and CDR2 SASEGT. This chain's CDR3 is CASSSSGDSYEQYF. For the CDR3, the DNA is TGTGCCAGCAGTAGCTCCGGGGATTCCTACGAGCAGTACTTC.

The V and J genes are TRBV30 and TRBJ1-1; 8 bases align to TRBD1. The CDR3 covers 16 residues. Germline values: CDR1 GTSNPN, CDR2 SVGIG (reference sequence). Trimming cost V 0 bases and J 6 bases; bases outside gene matches: 12. The DNA for the CDR3 is TGTGCCTGGAGTGTCCGCACCAGGGGGCGCCGCGCTGAAGCTTTCTTT. This gives the protein CAWSVRTRGRRAEAFF.

This clone has only one observation. J is TRBJ2-7 and V is TRBV5-1; D may be TRBD2 (5 bases). CDR1 is SGHRS, CDR2 YFSETQ, per germline. Trimming removed 5 bases from V and 2 bases from J, with 11 bases in between. This CDR3 has 13 amino acids. As DNA, the CDR3 is TGCGCCAGCAGGATCGAGACTACCTACGAGCAGTACTTC. This sequence encodes CASRIETTYEQYF.